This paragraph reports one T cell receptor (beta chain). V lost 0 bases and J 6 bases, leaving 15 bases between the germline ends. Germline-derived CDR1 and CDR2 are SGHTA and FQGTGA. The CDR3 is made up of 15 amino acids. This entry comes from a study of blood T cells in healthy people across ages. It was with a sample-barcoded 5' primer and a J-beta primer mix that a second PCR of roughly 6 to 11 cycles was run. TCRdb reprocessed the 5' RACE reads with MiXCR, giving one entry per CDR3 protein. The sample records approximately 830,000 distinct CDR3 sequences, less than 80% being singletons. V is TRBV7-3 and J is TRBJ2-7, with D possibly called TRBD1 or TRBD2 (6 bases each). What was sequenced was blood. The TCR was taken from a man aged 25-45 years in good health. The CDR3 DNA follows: TGTGCCAGCAGCTTAACCGGCAGGGGAGGTCGCGAGCAGTACTTC. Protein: CASSLTGRGGREQYF. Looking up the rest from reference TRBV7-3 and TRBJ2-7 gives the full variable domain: GAGVSQTPSNKVTEKGKYVELRCDPISGHTALYWYRQSLGQGPEFLIYFQGTGAADDSGLPNDRFFAVRPEGSVSTLKIQRTERGDSAVYLCASSLTGRGGREQYFGPGTRLTVT.